Shown below are 15 T cell receptor beta chains from a single sample sequenced in a study of early T cells in non-severe SARS-CoV-2 infection. TCRdb reanalysed the 5' RACE reads using MiXCR and keeps one entry per CDR3 protein. Among 85,000 to 95,000 distinct CDR3 sequences, approximately 17% were seen once, and the ten largest hold about 5%. Material: whole blood, obtained at baseline. These receptors were taken from an adult who was a healthcare worker with PCR-confirmed SARS-CoV-2 infection or an uninfected control (not recorded which).

This clonotype showed up just a few times. The CDR3 DNA reads TGTGCCACCAGCAAGGGACAGCTTAATGAAAAACTGTTTTTT. Translation: CATSKGQLNEKLFF. This chain uses TRBV15 with TRBJ1-4; 7 bases agree with TRBD1. With 4 bases clipped from V and 4 bases from J, the junction kept 3 bases outside the gene matches. The V gene's germline CDR1 is LNHNV and CDR2 YYDKDF (reference sequence). The CDR3 sequence is 14 residues long.

This clonotype occurred many times. The genes are TRBV19 and TRBJ1-5; D call uncertain. V dropped 7 bases and J dropped 9 bases, with 16 bases sitting between them. The germline gives CDR1 LNHDA, CDR2 SQIVND (reference sequence). This CDR3 has 13 amino acids. DNA for the CDR3: TGTGCCAGTACTTCCAGTGAGGGCCTGCCCCAGCATTTT. Translating it yields CASTSSEGLPQHF.

V is TRBV2 and J is TRBJ1-5; possible D gene TRBD1, 5 bases. The V end lost 6 bases, the J end lost 4 bases, and 10 bases lay between the germline ends. Germline CDR1 is SNHLY and CDR2 is FYNNEI. This CDR3 spans 13 amino acids. CDR3 bases: TGTGCCAGCAGGTCTGACAGAAATCAGCCCCAGCATTTT. This gives the protein CASRSDRNQPQHF.

This clonotype came up many times. The chain is built from TRBV2 and TRBJ2-1; D is uncertain. Germline V gene data show CDR1 as SNHLY and CDR2 as FYNNEI. Trimming removed 3 bases from V and 7 bases from J, with 4 bases in between. The CDR3 extends over 11 amino acids. In DNA, the CDR3 is TGTGCCAGCAGTGATTGGAATGAGCAGTTCTTC. This codes for CASSDWNEQFF.

This clonotype was seen a handful of times. The CDR3 nucleotides are TGTGCCAGCAGCTTGCAGCCTAACTATGGCTACACCTTC. It encodes CASSLQPNYGYTF. The chain is built from TRBV5-6 and TRBJ1-2, with no clear D. V was clipped by 1 base and J by 0 bases, with 4 bases between them. Germline V gene sequence: CDR1 SGHDT, CDR2 YYEEEE. CDR3 length equals 13 residues.

This clonotype was counted only a few times. The chain is built from TRBV7-2 and TRBJ2-5, with TRBD2 matching over 10 bases. The V gene's germline CDR1 is SGHTA and CDR2 FQGNSA. The CDR3 contains 15 residues. V lost 1 base to trimming and J lost 5 bases; unmatched junction nucleotides: 4. Here the CDR3 reads CASSLDLAGGETQYF. Written as DNA, the CDR3 is TGTGCCAGCAGCTTAGATTTAGCGGGAGGTGAGACCCAGTACTTC.

This clonotype was seen a handful of times. The chain joins TRBV12-3 or TRBV12-4 to TRBJ2-3; 7 bases are shared with TRBD2. The CDR3 consists of 16 residues. The J segment lost 4 bases and the V segment lost 4 bases, leaving 11 bases of the junction unmatched. CDR3 coding DNA: TGTGCCAGCAGTTGGGGCGGCGGGAGCTTGGCAGATACGCAGTATTTT. Amino acids: CASSWGGGSLADTQYF.

The chain links TRBV12-3 or TRBV12-4 to TRBJ2-1; TRBD2 aligns across 8 bases. J lost 6 bases, V lost 0 bases, and 13 bases had no gene match. The CDR3 consists of 18 residues. CDR3 coding DNA: TGTGCCAGCAGTTTAGCGGGGGGAGCGGGAGTGTCTTTCAATGAGCAGTTCTTC. This translates into CASSLAGGAGVSFNEQFF.

This clonotype is a singleton in its sample. The rearrangement joins TRBV10-3 to TRBJ1-5; a weak D match, TRBD1 (5 bases). Germline V gives CDR1 ENHRY, CDR2 SYGVKD. The CDR3 contains 14 residues. Trimming cost V 4 bases and J 2 bases, with 9 bases left between them. The DNA for the CDR3 is TGTGCCATCAGTGCAGGGAGGGGCAATCAGCCCCAGCATTTT. This sequence encodes CAISAGRGNQPQHF.

The chain carries TRBV12-3 or TRBV12-4 and TRBJ2-1; 8 bases match TRBD1. The CDR3 length is 13 residues. The J segment lost 6 bases and the V segment lost 6 bases, leaving 4 bases of the junction unmatched. The CDR3 DNA reads as TGTGCCAGCAGGTGGACAGGGCCCAATGAGCAGTTCTTC. As protein: CASRWTGPNEQFF.

The J gene is TRBJ2-1, the V gene TRBV11-2; 10 nucleotides line up with TRBD2. J lost 7 bases, V lost 5 bases, and 8 bases had no gene match. Germline CDR1 reads SGHAT; CDR2 reads FQNNGV. The length of the CDR3 is 15 residues. CDR3 nucleotide sequence: TGTGCCAGCAGCATCCTAGCGGGAGTCTCGAATGAGCAGTTCTTC. It is translated as CASSILAGVSNEQFF.

The V call is TRBV6-6, the J call TRBJ2-1; no definite D call. The germline V gene has CDR1 MNHNY and CDR2 SVGAGI (reference sequence). V was cut by 2 bases and J by 8 bases, with 10 bases left in between. CDR3 size: 13 residues. CDR3 protein: CASSYRAGDEQFF. CDR3 nucleotides: TGTGCCAGCAGTTACAGAGCTGGGGATGAGCAGTTCTTC.

In its sample, this clonotype was seen a few times. The J gene is TRBJ2-3, the V gene TRBV20-1; TRBD2 matches 10 bases. Unmatched junction bases numbered 5, after V lost 4 bases and J lost 1 base. CDR1 DFQATT and CDR2 SNEGSKA come from the germline V gene (reference sequence). The CDR3 has 15 residues. CDR3 bases: TGCAGTGCTACTAGAGGGACTAGCGGCACAGATACGCAGTATTTT. Translating it yields CSATRGTSGTDTQYF.

The chain couples TRBV5-4 to TRBJ2-5; D remains unclear. The germline V gene encodes CDR1 SGHNT and CDR2 YYREEE (reference sequence). Trimming removed 0 bases from V and 2 bases from J, with 8 bases in between. The CDR3 runs 14 residues. CDR3: CASSLVTEQETQYF. CDR3 nucleotides: TGTGCCAGCAGCTTGGTTACAGAGCAAGAGACCCAGTACTTC.

This chain connects TRBV20-1 to TRBJ1-1, with 7 bases aligning to TRBD1. The germline gives CDR1 DFQATT, CDR2 SNEGSKA (reference sequence). This CDR3 has 13 residues. With V trimmed by 5 bases and J by 5 bases, 8 bases remained unmatched. For the CDR3, the DNA is TGCAGTGCTTTGAGGGGGCCGGGGACTGAAGCTTTCTTT. This codes for CSALRGPGTEAFF.